Sequencing of this T cell receptor beta chain was carried out in a study of regulatory T cells in long-lasting Graves disease. iRepertoire HTBI primers and Arm-PCR of CDR3 regions built TCR beta libraries. TCRdb independently ran MiXCR on the multiplex PCR reads; one entry per CDR3 protein. The sample shows 400,000 to 650,000 distinct CDR3 sequences, 15% to 20% of them seen only once. Study results and limitations: Researchers reported studying only peripheral blood, not thyroid tissue. Persistent disease preferred TRBV28, TRBJ1-2 and TRBJ2-5.

CDR3 length: 16 residues. The germline V gene has CDR1 SGHRS and CDR2 YFSETQ. Trimming removed 4 bases at V and 0 bases at J, with 16 bases between. This clonotype was picked up many times. The antigen is unknown. Time point indicated: newly diagnosed GD, antithyroid drugs for less than 3 months. PBMC RNA was the source of the TCR library. These data are also associated with another study on T cells in Graves' hyperthyroidism and ophthalmopathy.

The V and J genes are TRBV5-1 and TRBJ1-1, with D tentatively TRBD1 (5 bases). The source is a woman aged 35-65 years with Graves disease. Here the sequenced sample was peripheral blood mononuclear cells (PBMCs), taken at new diagnosis, from a patient treated with antithyroid drugs. The CDR3: CASSQAPGRVNTEAFF. The CDR3 DNA follows: TGCGCCAGCAGCCAAGCCCCGGGACGGGTGAACACTGAAGCTTTCTTT.